The 27 T cell receptor beta chains presented below share a single source sample, sequenced in a study of cytomegalovirus exposure and HLA in healthy donors. The PCR had 60 Vbeta and 13 Jbeta primers. Using immunoSEQ multiplex PCR, the repertoire was profiled, and TCRdb retains in-frame clones only, with some absent. This table has around 230,000 clones, roughly 78% appearing once. Sequenced sample: PBMCs. The receptor set was obtained from a boy younger than 18 in good health and CMV-seronegative.

The J gene is TRBJ2-5, the V gene TRBV5-4; TRBD2 aligns across 13 bases. The J segment lost 4 bases and the V segment lost 4 bases, leaving 7 bases of the junction unmatched. Germline lookup yields CDR1 SGHNT and CDR2 YYREEE (reference sequence). CDR3 length equals 16 residues. As DNA, the CDR3 is TGTGCCAGCAGCAAACTAGCGGGGGGGCCCTTAGAGACCCAGTACTTC. This codes for CASSKLAGGPLETQYF.

This clone occurred once. V is TRBV7-9 and J is TRBJ2-7; D is ambiguous. The CDR3 is 13 residues long. The ends were cut back, 0 bases at V and 1 base at J, with 4 bases in the middle. The V gene's germline CDR1 is SEHNR and CDR2 FQNEAQ (reference sequence). CDR3 nucleotide sequence: TGTGCCAGCAGCTTAGCATCATCCTACGAGCAGTACTTC. The encoded protein is CASSLASSYEQYF.

The chain combines TRBV5-6 with TRBJ2-7, with TRBD2 matching over 7 bases. CDR3 size: 16 residues. Germline V gives CDR1 SGHDT, CDR2 YYEEEE. The V gene end was trimmed by 3 bases and the J gene end by 1 base; junction bases not matched to a gene: 10. CDR3 sequence: CASSWGSAGVSYEQYF. The CDR3 region has the DNA TGTGCCAGCAGCTGGGGATCGGCGGGAGTATCCTACGAGCAGTACTTC. The whole variable domain, remainder taken from reference TRBV5-6 and TRBJ2-7, is DAGVTQSPTHLIKTRGQQVTLRCSPKSGHDTVSWYQQALGQGPQFIFQYYEEEERQRGNFPDRFSGHQFPNYSSELNVNALLLGDSALYLCASSWGSAGVSYEQYFGPGTRLTVT.

The V call is TRBV5-1, the J call TRBJ2-3, with D possibly being TRBD2 (5 bases). V lost 2 bases, J lost 5 bases, and 12 bases lay in between. Germline loops: CDR1 SGHRS, CDR2 YFSETQ. This CDR3 has 14 amino acids. CDR3 amino acids: CASSLQGRGDTQYF. In nucleotides, the CDR3 is TGCGCCAGCAGCTTACAAGGGAGAGGAGATACGCAGTATTTT.

J is TRBJ1-1 and V is TRBV6-5; 7 nucleotides line up with TRBD1. The V and J ends lost 6 bases and 0 bases, in that order; junction bases with no gene match: 7. Germline CDR1 reads MNHEY; CDR2 reads SVGAGI. The CDR3 extends over 15 amino acids. The chain's CDR3 is CASSRRQGLNTEAFF. CDR3 nucleotide sequence: TGTGCCAGCAGCCGGAGACAGGGCTTGAACACTGAAGCTTTCTTT.

The J gene is TRBJ2-7, the V gene TRBV5-1, with D perhaps TRBD1 (5 bases). The length of the CDR3 is 13 residues. V was pared by 1 base and J by 5 bases, with 10 bases between. The V gene's germline CDR1 is SGHRS and CDR2 YFSETQ. As DNA, the CDR3 is TGCGCCAGCAGCTTGTCAGGGATCAACGAGCAGTACTTC. This translates into CASSLSGINEQYF.

CDR3 region: CASSFDSGGFTDTQYF. The DNA of the CDR3 is TGCGCCAGCAGCTTCGATAGCGGGGGCTTCACAGATACGCAGTATTTT. This chain uses TRBV5-1 with TRBJ2-3; 9 bases are a match to TRBD2. Trimming at V came to 2 bases and at J to 2 bases, leaving 6 bases not matched to a gene. This CDR3 has 16 residues. Per germline, CDR1 SGHRS and CDR2 YFSETQ.

This clone was seen only a few times. This chain joins TRBV10-2 and TRBJ1-1; 10 bases line up with TRBD1. This CDR3 region has 17 residues. The junction had 11 bases not matched to a gene; V was cut back by 5 bases and J by 2 bases. CDR1 and CDR2 from the germline V gene are WSHSY and SAAADI. In DNA form, the CDR3 reads TGCGCCAGCAGTCTCAGGACAGGGGGTAGTGGAAACACTGAAGCTTTCTTT. Amino acids: CASSLRTGGSGNTEAFF.

The chain joins TRBV5-4 to TRBJ2-1; 14 bases agree with TRBD2. Losses at the gene ends were 4 bases for V and 3 bases for J; bases not matched to a gene: 9. CDR1 is SGHNT and CDR2 is YYREEE in the germline V gene (reference sequence). The CDR3 is 18 amino acids. CDR3: CASSRPGTSGGGYNEQFF. The CDR3, as DNA: TGTGCCAGCAGCCGTCCCGGGACTAGCGGGGGAGGCTACAATGAGCAGTTCTTC.

The rearrangement uses TRBV5-1 and TRBJ2-3, with 11 nucleotides matching TRBD2. The germline CDR1 and CDR2 sequences are SGHRS and YFSETQ. Unmatched junction bases numbered 3, after V lost 0 bases and J lost 6 bases. The CDR3 is 15 residues long. CDR3 DNA sequence: TGCGCCAGCAGCTTGGTAACTAGCGGGGGTGATACGCAGTATTTT. This codes for CASSLVTSGGDTQYF.

This chain links TRBV2 with TRBJ1-2; no firm D call. This CDR3 spans 15 amino acids. From germline, CDR1 is SNHLY and CDR2 FYNNEI. Trimming left V 4 bases short and J 4 bases short, with 16 bases between. CDR3 bases: TGTGCCAGCAGTGGAGGAGGTTCGGGTATCTATGGCTACACCTTC. Translated, it gives CASSGGGSGIYGYTF. The whole variable domain, filled in from reference TRBV2 and TRBJ1-2, reads EPEVTQTPSHQVTQMGQEVILRCVPISNHLYFYWYRQILGQKVEFLVSFYNNEISEKSEIFDDQFSVERPDGSNFTLKIRSTKLEDSAMYFCASSGGGSGIYGYTFGSGTRLTVV.

J is TRBJ2-2 and V is TRBV6-6; the D gene is possibly TRBD1 (6 bases). Germline V gives CDR1 MNHNY, CDR2 SVGAGI (reference sequence). Trimming left V 5 bases short and J 3 bases short, with 10 bases between. The CDR3 has 14 amino acids. The CDR3 here is CASSPQGYTGELFF. The CDR3 DNA reads as TGTGCCAGCAGTCCTCAGGGGTACACCGGGGAGCTGTTTTTT.

V is TRBV5-4 and J is TRBJ2-1; no clear D gene. V was pared by 0 bases and J by 5 bases, with 6 bases between. This CDR3 has 13 amino acids. Germline CDR1 SGHNT, CDR2 YYREEE (reference sequence). CDR3 sequence (DNA): TGTGCCAGCAGCTTGGAAACAAACAATGAGCAGTTCTTC. Translating gives CASSLETNNEQFF.

V gene TRBV6-6 combines with J gene TRBJ1-1; 7 nucleotides align to TRBD1. CDR1 is MNHNY, CDR2 SVGAGI, per germline (reference sequence). The CDR3 totals 14 residues. Trimming took 2 bases from V and 4 from J; bases not matched to a gene: 4. Here the CDR3 DNA reads TGTGCCAGCAGTTACGCAGGGGGAGGCACTGAAGCTTTCTTT. Its protein is CASSYAGGGTEAFF.

This clone was seen just once. The chain is built from TRBV7-2 and TRBJ2-1; no clear D gene. Germline V gives CDR1 SGHTA, CDR2 FQGNSA. This CDR3 contains 11 residues. V lost 7 bases to trimming and J lost 5 bases, with 6 bases between them. Here the CDR3 DNA reads TGTGCCAGCACCCCAAACAATGAGCAGTTCTTC. The encoded protein is CASTPNNEQFF.

V usage is TRBV5-6 and J usage is TRBJ2-7, with a tentative D call TRBD2 (5 bases). Per the germline V gene, CDR1 is SGHDT and CDR2 is YYEEEE. This CDR3 comprises 13 residues. V was trimmed by 5 bases and J by 4 bases, leaving 13 bases between them. For the CDR3, the DNA is TGTGCCAGCAGGGTGGCTAGCCAGTACGAGCAGTACTTC. It is translated as CASRVASQYEQYF.

This clone was observed a few times. CDR3 coding DNA: TGCGCCAGCAGTTCGGGACTAGTGGGAGAGACCCAGTACTTC. It specifies CASSSGLVGETQYF. This rearrangement joins TRBV5-1 to TRBJ2-5; TRBD2 agrees at 8 bases. The J segment lost 4 bases and the V segment lost 5 bases, leaving 7 bases of the junction unmatched. The CDR3 spans 14 residues. From germline, CDR1 is SGHRS and CDR2 YFSETQ.

This clone was observed a single time. The chain employs TRBV29-1 and TRBJ2-1, with 7 bases fitting TRBD2. This CDR3 is built from 14 residues. Germline values: CDR1 SQVTM, CDR2 ANQGSEA. V trimming: 5 bases; J trimming: 0 bases; junction bases outside the gene matches: 4. The chain's CDR3 is CSVSSGSSYNEQFF. DNA for the CDR3: TGCAGCGTTTCTAGCGGCAGCTCCTACAATGAGCAGTTCTTC.

The CDR3 is CASSLMENNEQFF. The CDR3, as DNA: TGTGCCAGCAGCTTAATGGAGAACAATGAGCAGTTCTTC. The V call is TRBV7-2, the J call TRBJ2-1, with no clear D. The V end was cut by 2 bases, the J end by 5 bases, with 7 bases between. Germline values: CDR1 SGHTA, CDR2 FQGNSA. CDR3 length equals 13 residues.

The CDR3 here is CASSFQGTGPYEQYF. Written as DNA, the CDR3 is TGTGCCAGCAGTTTTCAAGGGACAGGACCGTACGAGCAGTACTTC. The V and J genes are TRBV6-5 and TRBJ2-7; 8 bases are shared with TRBD1. The CDR3 spans 15 residues. V was pared by 4 bases and J by 4 bases, with 9 bases of the junction left unmatched. Germline lookup yields CDR1 MNHEY and CDR2 SVGAGI.

The chain combines TRBV19 with TRBJ1-5, with D unclear. This CDR3 region has 14 residues. The germline V gene has CDR1 LNHDA and CDR2 SQIVND (reference sequence). Trimming removed 3 bases at V and 1 base at J, with 7 bases between. This CDR3 is CASSIRGSNQPQHF. The CDR3 DNA is TGTGCCAGTAGTATCAGAGGCAGCAATCAGCCCCAGCATTTT.

The chain joins TRBV7-9 to TRBJ1-2, with 7 positions matching TRBD1. Per germline, CDR1 SEHNR and CDR2 FQNEAQ (reference sequence). Trimming took 4 bases from V and 4 from J; bases not matched to a gene: 12. The CDR3 is 16 residues long. CDR3 sequence: CASSSSLLAGGYGYTF. In DNA form, the CDR3 reads TGTGCCAGCAGCTCAAGCCTTCTGGCAGGGGGCTATGGCTACACCTTC.

This clone occurred a few times. The CDR3 loop is CASSHAENTEAFF. The CDR3 DNA is TGTGCCAGCAGCCACGCAGAGAACACTGAAGCTTTCTTT. The rearrangement joins TRBV7-3 to TRBJ1-1; D unclear. Looked up from germline, CDR1 is SGHTA and CDR2 is FQGTGA. Between the trimmed V and J ends, which lost 5 bases and 1 base, there was a span of 8 bases. CDR3 size: 13 residues.

This chain uses TRBV6-6 with TRBJ1-1; possible D gene TRBD1, 5 bases. This CDR3 is built from 15 residues. V lost 2 bases and J lost 0, with 10 bases in between. Germline CDR1 MNHNY, CDR2 SVGAGI (reference sequence). The CDR3 is CASSYTSRVNTEAFF. CDR3 nucleotide sequence: TGTGCCAGCAGTTACACCTCCAGGGTGAACACTGAAGCTTTCTTT.

This clone showed up just once. The chain recombines TRBV5-4 with TRBJ1-2, with 8 bases identical to TRBD1. From germline, CDR1 is SGHNT and CDR2 YYREEE (reference sequence). With V trimmed by 2 bases and J by 8 bases, 8 bases remained unmatched. The CDR3 sequence is 14 residues long. In DNA form, the CDR3 reads TGTGCCAGCAGCTTTCTAGACAGGGGAGTCGGCTACACCTTC. Its protein is CASSFLDRGVGYTF.

The gene calls are TRBV19 and TRBJ1-1; no reliable D call. Trimming took 2 bases from V and 0 from J, leaving 4 bases between them. CDR1 is LNHDA, CDR2 SQIVND, per germline (reference sequence). This CDR3 has 13 amino acids. The DNA of the CDR3 is TGTGCCAGTAGTATACAGGTGAACACTGAAGCTTTCTTT. Its protein is CASSIQVNTEAFF.

The chain joins TRBV7-6 to TRBJ2-1; 11 nucleotides align to TRBD2. Germline-derived CDR1 and CDR2 are SGHVS and FNYEAQ. The CDR3 is 16 amino acids. V dropped 7 bases and J dropped 0; count of bases not matched to a gene: 5. Here the CDR3 reads CASTPLAGASYNEQFF. CDR3 nucleotides: TGTGCCAGCACCCCACTAGCGGGGGCCTCCTACAATGAGCAGTTCTTC.